This T cell receptor (beta chain) was recovered during a study of shared clonotypes between healthy human individuals. At the level of the study: A donor's plate count was three for CD4 naive and three for CD4 memory; CD8 naive had two and CD8 memory one.

This table comes from immunoSEQ multiplex PCR, and its TCRdb copy is limited to in-frame clones, with some not included. Here the sample spans approximately 1,000,000 clones, approximately 80% being singletons. This clone was seen a few times. The V end lost 4 bases, the J end lost 0 bases, and 15 bases lay between the germline ends. The CDR3 has 16 residues. Germline V gives CDR1 SGHVS, CDR2 FNYEAQ. The specimen was memory CD4+ T cells from PBMCs. Subset reported: CD45RA-negative fraction. This receptor was obtained from a young man in good health. Some clones in this sample may be carry-over from other donors' samples. V gene TRBV7-6 combines with J gene TRBJ2-5, with D perhaps matching TRBD1 or TRBD2 (5 bases each). The CDR3 spells CASSWGRPLNQETQYF. The CDR3 DNA follows: TGTGCCAGCAGCTGGGGACGGCCCCTCAACCAAGAGACCCAGTACTTC.